This T cell receptor beta chain derives from a study of response to subunit inactivated influenza vaccine. CDR3 length: 15 amino acids. Germline assignment: CDR1 SEHNR and CDR2 FQNEAQ (reference sequence). V was clipped by 5 bases and J by 4 bases; unmatched bases: 8. This clonotype was detected only a few times. TCRdb recomputed calls from the RT-PCR reads with MiXCR, one row per CDR3 protein. The table lists 150,000 to 200,000 distinct CDR3 sequences, roughly a tenth of them singletons, with 12% in the top ten. The chain couples TRBV7-9 to TRBJ1-5; 7 bases map to TRBD1. The TCR was taken from a man aged 45-65 years who received an inactivated influenza vaccine. Material: non-naive T cells sorted from PBMCs, obtained about 40 days after vaccination. The CDR3, as DNA: TGTGCCAGCAGCCCGACAGGGAATGGAAATCAGCCCCAGCATTTT. Translation: CASSPTGNGNQPQHF.